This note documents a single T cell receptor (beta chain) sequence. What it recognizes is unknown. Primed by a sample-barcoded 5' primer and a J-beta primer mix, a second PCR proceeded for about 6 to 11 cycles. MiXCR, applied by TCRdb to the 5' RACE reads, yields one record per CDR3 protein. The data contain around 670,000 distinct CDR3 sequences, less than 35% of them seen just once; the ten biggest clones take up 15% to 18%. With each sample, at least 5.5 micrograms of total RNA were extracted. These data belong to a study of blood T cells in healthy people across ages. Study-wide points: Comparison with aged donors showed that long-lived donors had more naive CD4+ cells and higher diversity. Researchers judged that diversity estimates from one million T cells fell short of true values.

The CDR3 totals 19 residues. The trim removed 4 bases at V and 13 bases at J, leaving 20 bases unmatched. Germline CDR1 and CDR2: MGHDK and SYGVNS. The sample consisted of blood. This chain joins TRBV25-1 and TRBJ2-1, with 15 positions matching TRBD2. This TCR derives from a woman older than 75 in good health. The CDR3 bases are TGTGCCAGCAGTGTAGCCGGGACTAGCGGGGGGAGCGGTCTCGAGACCCAGTTCTTC. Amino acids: CASSVAGTSGGSGLETQFF.